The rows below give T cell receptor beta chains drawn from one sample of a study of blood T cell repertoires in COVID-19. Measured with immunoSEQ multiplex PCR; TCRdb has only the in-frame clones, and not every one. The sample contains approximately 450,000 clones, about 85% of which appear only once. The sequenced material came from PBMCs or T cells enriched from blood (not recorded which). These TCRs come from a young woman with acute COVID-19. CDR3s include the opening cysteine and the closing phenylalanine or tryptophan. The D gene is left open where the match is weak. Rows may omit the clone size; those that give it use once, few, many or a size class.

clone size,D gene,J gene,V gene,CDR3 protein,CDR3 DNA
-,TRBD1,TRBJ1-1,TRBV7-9,CASSSILTGKNTEAFF,TGTGCCAGCAGCTCTATTCTGACAGGGAAGAACACTGAAGCTTTCTTT
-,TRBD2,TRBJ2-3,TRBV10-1,CASSFGLAGGPDTQYF,TGCGCCAGCAGTTTCGGACTAGCGGGAGGGCCAGATACGCAGTATTTT
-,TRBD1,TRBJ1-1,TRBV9,CASSRGTGGETEAFF,TGTGCCAGCTCCCGAGGGACAGGGGGCGAAACTGAAGCTTTCTTT
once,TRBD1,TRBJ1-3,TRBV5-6,CASSTRQGGRSGNTIYF,TGTGCCAGCAGCACACGACAGGGGGGACGCTCTGGAAACACCATATATTTT
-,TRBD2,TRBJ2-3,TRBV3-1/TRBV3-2,CASSQVLTSGYTDTQYF,TGTGCCAGCAGCCAAGTATTGACTAGCGGATACACAGATACGCAGTATTTT
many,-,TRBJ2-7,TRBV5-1,CASSLLGALYEQYF,TGCGCCAGCAGCTTACTGGGGGCGCTCTACGAGCAGTACTTC
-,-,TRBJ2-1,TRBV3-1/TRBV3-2,CASSQDHRIDNEQFF,TGTGCCAGCAGCCAAGATCACAGGATAGACAATGAGCAGTTCTTC
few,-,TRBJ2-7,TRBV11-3,CASSSYRNEQYF,TGTGCCAGCAGCTCCTACAGGAACGAGCAGTACTTC
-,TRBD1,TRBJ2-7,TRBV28,CASSFSGTDSYEQYF,TGTGCCAGCAGTTTTAGTGGGACAGACTCCTACGAGCAGTACTTC
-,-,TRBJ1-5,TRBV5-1,CASSLEDSSNQPQHF,TGCGCCAGCAGCTTAGAGGATTCTAGCAATCAGCCCCAGCATTTT
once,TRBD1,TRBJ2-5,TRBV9,CASSGWTGVGETQYF,TGTGCCAGCAGCGGATGGACAGGGGTCGGGGAGACCCAGTACTTC
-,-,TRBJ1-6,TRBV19,CASSIDPNSYNSPLHF,TGTGCCAGTAGTATAGACCCCAACAGCTATAATTCACCCCTCCACTTT
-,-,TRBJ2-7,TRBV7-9,CASSLVVEYEQYF,TGTGCCAGCAGCTTAGTTGTGGAGTACGAGCAGTACTTC
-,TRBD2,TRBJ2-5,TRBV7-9,CASSRPVVAGETQYF,TGTGCCAGCAGCCGGCCGGTAGTAGCGGGAGAGACCCAGTACTTC
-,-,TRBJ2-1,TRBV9,CASSVDTNNEQFF,TGTGCCAGCAGCGTGGACACAAACAATGAGCAGTTCTTC
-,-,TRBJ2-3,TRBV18,CASSKDRNTDTQYF,TGTGCCAGCTCAAAAGACAGGAACACAGATACGCAGTATTTT
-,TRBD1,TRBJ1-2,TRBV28,CASSPDRGDGYTF,TGTGCCAGCAGTCCGGACAGGGGAGATGGCTACACCTTC
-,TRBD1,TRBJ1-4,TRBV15,CATSKGPGQGHEKLFF,TGTGCCACCAGCAAAGGACCGGGACAGGGTCACGAAAAACTGTTTTTT
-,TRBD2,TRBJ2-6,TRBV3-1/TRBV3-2,CASSQDSGAGANVLTF,TGTGCCAGCAGCCAAGATAGCGGGGCTGGGGCCAACGTCCTGACTTTC
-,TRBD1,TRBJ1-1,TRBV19,CASSQTGHITEAFF,TGTGCCAGTAGCCAGACAGGGCATATCACTGAAGCTTTCTTT
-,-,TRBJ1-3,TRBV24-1,CATRGVSRGFSGNTIYF,TGTGCCACCAGGGGAGTATCGCGGGGATTCTCTGGAAACACCATATATTTT
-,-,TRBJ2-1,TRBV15,CATSSGRITYNEQFF,TGTGCCACCAGCAGCGGGAGAATCACCTACAATGAGCAGTTCTTC
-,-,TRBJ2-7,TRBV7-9,CASSLQETYEQYF,TGTGCCAGCAGCCTACAGGAGACCTACGAGCAGTACTTC
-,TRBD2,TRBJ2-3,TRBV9,CASTTGGITDTQYF,TGTGCCAGCACCACCGGGGGGATAACAGATACGCAGTATTTT
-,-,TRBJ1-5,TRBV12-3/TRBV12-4,CASSSDSQPQHF,TGTGCCAGCAGTTCCGACAGTCAGCCCCAGCATTTT
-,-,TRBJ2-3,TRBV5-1,CASSLTPLPRKRLDTQYF,TGCGCCAGCAGCCTAACGCCACTCCCGAGGAAGCGCTTAGATACGCAGTATTTT
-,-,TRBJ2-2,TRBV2,CASSAIYGTNTGELFF,TGTGCCAGCAGTGCAATTTATGGTACTAACACCGGGGAGCTGTTTTTT
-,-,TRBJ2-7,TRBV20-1,CRVGPYEQYF,TGCAGGGTTGGGCCCTACGAGCAGTACTTC
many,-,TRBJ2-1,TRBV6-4,CASSDPGAHSDEQFF,TGTGCCAGCAGTGACCCTGGAGCCCATAGCGATGAGCAGTTCTTC
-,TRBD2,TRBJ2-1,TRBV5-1,CASSLAGGNEQFF,TGCGCCAGCAGCCTAGCGGGGGGGAATGAGCAGTTCTTC
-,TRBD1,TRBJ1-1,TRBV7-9,CASSYDRGPGAFF,TGTGCCAGCAGCTACGACAGGGGCCCGGGCGCTTTCTTT
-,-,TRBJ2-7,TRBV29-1,CSVDQGSTYEQYF,TGCAGCGTTGACCAGGGGTCCACCTACGAGCAGTACTTC
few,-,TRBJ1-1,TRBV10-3,CAISPLAGLTTEAFF,TGTGCCATCAGTCCTCTCGCAGGGCTTACCACTGAAGCTTTCTTT
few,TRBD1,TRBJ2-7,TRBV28,CASISGGSYEQYF,TGTGCCAGCATCTCAGGGGGTTCGTACGAGCAGTACTTC
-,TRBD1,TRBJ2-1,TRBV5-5,CASSNRDRGFYEQFF,TGTGCCAGCAGCAACCGGGACAGGGGGTTCTATGAGCAGTTCTTC
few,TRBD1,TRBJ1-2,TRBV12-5,CASGLQDRGGGYTF,TGTGCTAGTGGTCTTCAGGACAGGGGAGGAGGCTACACCTTC
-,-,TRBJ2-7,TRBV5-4,CASSSQGGLYEQYF,TGTGCCAGCAGCTCACAGGGGGGGTTGTACGAGCAGTACTTC
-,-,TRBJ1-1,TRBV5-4,CASSLEAGASEAFF,TGTGCCAGCAGCTTGGAGGCAGGGGCCTCTGAAGCTTTCTTT
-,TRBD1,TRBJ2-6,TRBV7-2,CASSATGDPSSGANVLTF,TGTGCCAGCAGCGCCACAGGGGACCCAAGCTCTGGGGCCAACGTCCTGACTTTC
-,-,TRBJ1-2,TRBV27,CASSDNPRNYGYTF,TGTGCCAGCAGTGATAACCCGCGAAACTATGGCTACACCTTC
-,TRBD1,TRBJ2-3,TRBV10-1,CASRGQGTDTQYF,TGCGCCAGCAGAGGACAGGGGACAGATACGCAGTATTTT
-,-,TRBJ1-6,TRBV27,CASSVLWAGLTPLHF,TGTGCCAGCAGCGTCCTGTGGGCAGGGTTGACACCCCTCCACTTT
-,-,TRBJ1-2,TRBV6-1,CASSETFDTYYGYTF,TGTGCCAGCAGTGAAACTTTTGACACATACTATGGCTACACCTTC
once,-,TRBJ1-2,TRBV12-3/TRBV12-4,CATGGDTLYGYTF,TGTGCCACTGGGGGGGACACCCTCTATGGCTACACCTTC
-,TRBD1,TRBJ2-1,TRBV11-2,CASSSGQGPYNEQFF,TGTGCCAGCAGCTCGGGACAGGGACCCTACAATGAGCAGTTCTTC
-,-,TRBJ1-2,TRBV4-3,CASSQDLGTNYGYTF,TGCGCCAGCAGCCAAGATCTGGGCACAAACTATGGCTACACCTTC
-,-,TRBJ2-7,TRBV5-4,CASTVGRGSYEQYF,TGTGCCAGCACCGTGGGACGGGGGTCCTACGAGCAGTACTTC
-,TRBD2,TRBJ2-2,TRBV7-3,CASSLVGRTSGGSPNTGELFF,TGTGCCAGCAGCTTAGTAGGGCGGACTAGCGGGGGGTCCCCGAACACCGGGGAGCTGTTTTTT
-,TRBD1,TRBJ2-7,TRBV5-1,CASSLGGTGVQLYYEQYF,TGCGCCAGCAGCTTGGGGGGGACAGGGGTCCAACTTTACTACGAGCAGTACTTC
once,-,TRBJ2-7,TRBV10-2,CASSARGLDYEQYF,TGCGCCAGCAGTGCCAGGGGCTTAGACTACGAGCAGTACTTC
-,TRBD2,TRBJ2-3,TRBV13,CASESQGGRSGRALDKTDTQYF,TGTGCCAGCGAATCCCAGGGGGGCAGGAGCGGGAGGGCCTTGGACAAGACAGATACGCAGTATTTT
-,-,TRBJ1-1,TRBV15,CATSRAIRGSNAFF,TGTGCCACCAGCAGAGCTATACGGGGAAGTAACGCTTTCTTT
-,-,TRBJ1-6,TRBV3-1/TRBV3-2,CASNHDRSRNSPLHF,TGTGCCAGCAACCACGACAGGTCAAGGAATTCACCCCTCCACTTT
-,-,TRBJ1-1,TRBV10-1,CASSDGRGVGVFTEAFF,TGCGCCAGCAGTGATGGACGGGGTGTAGGTGTGTTCACTGAAGCTTTCTTT
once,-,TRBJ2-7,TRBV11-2,CASSLVFYSGMRFEQYF,TGTGCCAGCAGCTTAGTATTCTATTCGGGAATGCGTTTCGAGCAGTACTTC
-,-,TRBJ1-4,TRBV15,CATSRTPRAANEKLFF,TGTGCCACCAGCAGAACCCCGAGGGCCGCTAATGAAAAACTGTTTTTT
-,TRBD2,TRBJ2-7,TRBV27,CASSVAGPVYEQYF,TGTGCCAGCAGTGTAGCGGGACCGGTTTACGAGCAGTACTTC
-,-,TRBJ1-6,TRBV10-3,CAISSFNFNNSPLHF,TGTGCCATCAGTTCATTCAACTTCAATAATTCACCCCTCCACTTT
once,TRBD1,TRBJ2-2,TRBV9,CASSAQGAMTGELFF,TGTGCCAGCAGCGCTCAGGGGGCTATGACCGGGGAGCTGTTTTTT
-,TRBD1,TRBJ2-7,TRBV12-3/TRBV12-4,CASLRDRSHEQYF,TGTGCCAGTCTAAGGGACAGGAGCCACGAGCAGTACTTC